Listed below are T cell receptor beta chains from one sample, sequenced in a study of T cells in localized non-small cell lung cancer. Only in-frame clones appear in the TCRdb table, and some are missing; sequencing was by immunoSEQ multiplex PCR. The table records 58,000 or so clones, roughly 90% of them present only once. The material sequenced was peripheral blood, taken before any cancer treatment. The receptors here all came from a woman aged 40-75 years with stage I lung adenocarcinoma. The CDR3 runs from the conserved cysteine through the conserved F or W. A D gene is named only where the DNA matches it firmly. Size is omitted from some rows. Given values are once, few, many or a class for expanded clones.

v_gene: TRBV25-1
d_gene: NA
abundance: NA
j_gene: TRBJ1-6
CDR3nt: TGTGCCAGCAGTGATTCCGGGGAACGGTCACCCCTCCACTTT
CDR3aa: CASSDSGERSPLHF

v_gene: TRBV2
d_gene: TRBD1
abundance: NA
j_gene: TRBJ1-1
CDR3nt: TGTGCCAGCAACTTAAAATTACCAGGGGGCCAAACTGAAGCTTTCTTT
CDR3aa: CASNLKLPGGQTEAFF

v_gene: TRBV9
d_gene: TRBD2
abundance: once
j_gene: TRBJ2-4
CDR3nt: TGTGCCAGCAGCCCAGGGACTAGCGGGAGAGAGGGGTTCGCCAAAAACATTCAGTACTTC
CDR3aa: CASSPGTSGREGFAKNIQYF

v_gene: TRBV5-6
d_gene: NA
abundance: NA
j_gene: TRBJ1-4
CDR3nt: TGTGCCGGCAGCCCTGGAACCGGGACCTTGTTGAATGAAAAACTGTTTTTT
CDR3aa: CAGSPGTGTLLNEKLFF

v_gene: TRBV4-1
d_gene: NA
abundance: NA
j_gene: TRBJ2-1
CDR3nt: TGCGCCAGCAGCCAAGACCTCGGGAGTTACGCCTACAATGAGCAGTTCTTC
CDR3aa: CASSQDLGSYAYNEQFF

v_gene: TRBV19
d_gene: TRBD1
abundance: NA
j_gene: TRBJ1-2
CDR3nt: TGTGCCAGTAGTATCCAGGGGGCTGGGAACTATGGCTACACCTTC
CDR3aa: CASSIQGAGNYGYTF

v_gene: TRBV11-1
d_gene: TRBD2
abundance: NA
j_gene: TRBJ2-1
CDR3nt: TGTGCCAGCAGCTTCGGCGGGAGGGCCAATGAGCAGTTCTTC
CDR3aa: CASSFGGRANEQFF

v_gene: TRBV7-9
d_gene: TRBD1
abundance: NA
j_gene: TRBJ2-7
CDR3nt: TGTGCCAGCCTGCCCATTGGACAGGGGTCCTACGAGCAGTACTTC
CDR3aa: CASLPIGQGSYEQYF

v_gene: TRBV7-2
d_gene: NA
abundance: NA
j_gene: TRBJ2-4
CDR3nt: TGTGCCAGCAGCCCCCCGAGGGGGGTAGCCAAAAACATTCAGTACTTC
CDR3aa: CASSPPRGVAKNIQYF

v_gene: TRBV6-1
d_gene: TRBD1
abundance: NA
j_gene: TRBJ1-2
CDR3nt: TGTGCCAGCAGGGAAGCGGTGGACAGGGGAAGGGATGGCTACACCTTC
CDR3aa: CASREAVDRGRDGYTF

v_gene: TRBV5-1
d_gene: NA
abundance: NA
j_gene: TRBJ1-3
CDR3nt: TGCGCCAGCAGCCTTTACTCTGGAAACACCATATATTTT
CDR3aa: CASSLYSGNTIYF

v_gene: TRBV6-5
d_gene: TRBD1
abundance: NA
j_gene: TRBJ2-7
CDR3nt: TGTGCCAGCAGTTACGGGTACAGGGGCGAGCAGTACTTC
CDR3aa: CASSYGYRGEQYF

v_gene: TRBV6-6
d_gene: NA
abundance: NA
j_gene: TRBJ2-1
CDR3nt: TGTGCCAGCAGTTACAGGGGGAGCGAGCAGTTCTTC
CDR3aa: CASSYRGSEQFF

v_gene: TRBV7-9
d_gene: TRBD2
abundance: NA
j_gene: TRBJ2-7
CDR3nt: TGTGCCAGCAGCTTAGGGACTAGCGGGAGGTTGAGCTCCTACGAGCAGTACTTC
CDR3aa: CASSLGTSGRLSSYEQYF

v_gene: TRBV6-5
d_gene: NA
abundance: NA
j_gene: TRBJ2-7
CDR3nt: TGTGCCAGCATGCCTCAGCGTTCCTACGAGCAGTACTTC
CDR3aa: CASMPQRSYEQYF

v_gene: TRBV19
d_gene: TRBD2
abundance: NA
j_gene: TRBJ2-4
CDR3nt: TGTGCCAGTAGGAGTACTAGCGGGGGATACCTAGCCAAAAACATTCAGTACTTC
CDR3aa: CASRSTSGGYLAKNIQYF

v_gene: TRBV9
d_gene: NA
abundance: NA
j_gene: TRBJ1-2
CDR3nt: TGTGCCAGCAGCGTAGTTTCTGGGCCCTATGGCTACACCTTC
CDR3aa: CASSVVSGPYGYTF

v_gene: TRBV29-1
d_gene: NA
abundance: NA
j_gene: TRBJ2-5
CDR3nt: TGCAGCGTTGAAGATCGATTCTCCGGGGGCGCCGAGACCCAGTACTTC
CDR3aa: CSVEDRFSGGAETQYF

v_gene: TRBV6-5
d_gene: NA
abundance: NA
j_gene: TRBJ2-7
CDR3nt: TGTGCCAGCAGTGGGGGACCAACTTCCTACGAGCAGTACTTC
CDR3aa: CASSGGPTSYEQYF

v_gene: TRBV2
d_gene: NA
abundance: NA
j_gene: TRBJ1-2
CDR3nt: TGTGCCAGCAGCCCAGCCCAGGAATTCAGGGCGGATGGCTACACCTTC
CDR3aa: CASSPAQEFRADGYTF

v_gene: TRBV4-2
d_gene: NA
abundance: few
j_gene: TRBJ1-1
CDR3nt: TGTGCCAGCAGCCAAGGACGGAACACTGAAGCTTTCTTT
CDR3aa: CASSQGRNTEAFF

v_gene: TRBV27
d_gene: NA
abundance: NA
j_gene: TRBJ1-3
CDR3nt: TGTGCCAGCAGTAAGGGCTTCCCGGGAGGAAACACCATATATTTT
CDR3aa: CASSKGFPGGNTIYF

v_gene: TRBV11-2
d_gene: TRBD1
abundance: NA
j_gene: TRBJ1-1
CDR3nt: TGTGCCAGCAGCCTAGGGGCAGGGGGCAACACTGAAGCTTTCTTT
CDR3aa: CASSLGAGGNTEAFF

v_gene: TRBV5-4
d_gene: NA
abundance: NA
j_gene: TRBJ2-1
CDR3nt: TGTGCCAGCAGCTTGGAGCTCCGTCCCTACAATGAGCAGTTCTTC
CDR3aa: CASSLELRPYNEQFF

v_gene: TRBV30
d_gene: NA
abundance: NA
j_gene: TRBJ2-5
CDR3nt: TGTGCCTGGGGCGGGCAGGGGGAGACCCAGTACTTC
CDR3aa: CAWGGQGETQYF

v_gene: TRBV5-4
d_gene: NA
abundance: NA
j_gene: TRBJ1-1
CDR3nt: TGTGCCAGCAGCTTGGATAGGTCTGAAGCTTTCTTT
CDR3aa: CASSLDRSEAFF

v_gene: TRBV5-6
d_gene: NA
abundance: NA
j_gene: TRBJ1-2
CDR3nt: TGTGCCAGCAGCTTTCAAGGGTATGGCTACACCTTC
CDR3aa: CASSFQGYGYTF

v_gene: TRBV7-6
d_gene: NA
abundance: once
j_gene: TRBJ2-1
CDR3nt: TGTGCCAGCAGCTCCAATCTAGCTCACCTCTCCTACAATGAGCAGTTCTTC
CDR3aa: CASSSNLAHLSYNEQFF

v_gene: TRBV6-6
d_gene: NA
abundance: NA
j_gene: TRBJ1-2
CDR3nt: TGTGCCAGCAGCTTCCTAGCGACAGACTATGGCTACACCTTC
CDR3aa: CASSFLATDYGYTF

v_gene: TRBV6-5
d_gene: NA
abundance: NA
j_gene: TRBJ1-4
CDR3nt: TGTGCCAGCAGTCTCGAGGGGGGCCCTAATGAAAAACTGTTTTTT
CDR3aa: CASSLEGGPNEKLFF

v_gene: TRBV7-9
d_gene: TRBD2
abundance: NA
j_gene: TRBJ2-1
CDR3nt: TGTGCCAGCAGCTTAGAGCCCCTAGCGGCCTACAATGAGCAGTTCTTC
CDR3aa: CASSLEPLAAYNEQFF

v_gene: TRBV6-1
d_gene: TRBD2
abundance: once
j_gene: TRBJ2-5
CDR3nt: TGTGCCAGCAGTGAAGGGGGGGGGTTAAAGACCCAGTACTTC
CDR3aa: CASSEGGGLKTQYF

v_gene: TRBV19
d_gene: TRBD2
abundance: NA
j_gene: TRBJ2-6
CDR3nt: TGTGCCAGTAGTGCTGGACTAGCTAGCTCTGGGGCCAACGTCCTGACTTTC
CDR3aa: CASSAGLASSGANVLTF

v_gene: TRBV28
d_gene: TRBD2
abundance: once
j_gene: TRBJ2-3
CDR3nt: TGTGCCAGCAGTTTAGAGCTAGCGGGAGACGATTGGGGGACAGATACGCAGTATTTT
CDR3aa: CASSLELAGDDWGTDTQYF

v_gene: TRBV7-9
d_gene: TRBD1
abundance: NA
j_gene: TRBJ1-2
CDR3nt: TGTGCCAGCAGCTTCGGACAGGCCTATGGCTACACCTTC
CDR3aa: CASSFGQAYGYTF

v_gene: TRBV5-8
d_gene: NA
abundance: NA
j_gene: TRBJ2-1
CDR3nt: TGTGCCAGCATCCCCCCCTGGTTGCAAGGCGGGCAGTTCTTC
CDR3aa: CASIPPWLQGGQFF

v_gene: TRBV6-5
d_gene: NA
abundance: NA
j_gene: TRBJ2-3
CDR3nt: TGTGCCAGCAGGGGAAGAGGCACAGATACGCAGTATTTT
CDR3aa: CASRGRGTDTQYF

v_gene: TRBV19
d_gene: NA
abundance: NA
j_gene: TRBJ2-2
CDR3nt: TGTGCCAGTAGTATCTCCGGGCCGAACACCGGGGAGCTGTTTTTT
CDR3aa: CASSISGPNTGELFF

v_gene: TRBV30
d_gene: TRBD2
abundance: NA
j_gene: TRBJ2-1
CDR3nt: TGTGCCTGGAAGGACGGGAGGGGTTCCTACAATGAGCAGTTCTTC
CDR3aa: CAWKDGRGSYNEQFF

v_gene: TRBV15
d_gene: NA
abundance: NA
j_gene: TRBJ1-1
CDR3nt: TGTGCCACCAGCGACGGACGGATGAACACTGAAGCTTTCTTT
CDR3aa: CATSDGRMNTEAFF

v_gene: TRBV2
d_gene: NA
abundance: NA
j_gene: TRBJ1-5
CDR3nt: TGTGCCAGCAGTGTTTCGACGGTTAATAGCAATCAGCCCCAGCATTTT
CDR3aa: CASSVSTVNSNQPQHF

v_gene: TRBV7-2
d_gene: TRBD2
abundance: NA
j_gene: TRBJ2-2
CDR3nt: TGTGCCAGCAGGAAGGCGGGAGTGGACGGGGAGCTGTTTTTT
CDR3aa: CASRKAGVDGELFF

v_gene: TRBV29-1
d_gene: TRBD1
abundance: once
j_gene: TRBJ1-5
CDR3nt: TGCAGCGCCCTGACAGGGGGCAATCAGCCCCAGCATTTT
CDR3aa: CSALTGGNQPQHF

v_gene: TRBV18
d_gene: TRBD1
abundance: few
j_gene: TRBJ1-2
CDR3nt: TGTGCCAGCTCACTGCTTGGGACAGGCCATGGCTACACCTTC
CDR3aa: CASSLLGTGHGYTF

v_gene: TRBV15
d_gene: TRBD2
abundance: NA
j_gene: TRBJ2-3
CDR3nt: TGTGCCACCAGCAGGCCCGCCCGGGAGGGCACAGATACGCAGTATTTT
CDR3aa: CATSRPAREGTDTQYF

v_gene: TRBV5-1
d_gene: NA
abundance: once
j_gene: TRBJ2-2
CDR3nt: TGCGCCAGCAGTTACAGGGACCCGAACACCGGGGAGCTGTTTTTT
CDR3aa: CASSYRDPNTGELFF

v_gene: TRBV27
d_gene: NA
abundance: NA
j_gene: TRBJ1-2
CDR3nt: TGTGCCAGCAGTTCGACGGCAGTGGGGCCCTATGGCTACACCTTC
CDR3aa: CASSSTAVGPYGYTF

v_gene: TRBV28
d_gene: NA
abundance: NA
j_gene: TRBJ1-2
CDR3nt: TGTGCCAGCAGTTCCTCGGACATTGACTACACCTTC
CDR3aa: CASSSSDIDYTF

v_gene: TRBV7-9
d_gene: NA
abundance: NA
j_gene: TRBJ2-2
CDR3nt: TGTGCCAGCAGCCCCCGGGACACCAAAACCGGGGAGCTGTTTTTT
CDR3aa: CASSPRDTKTGELFF

v_gene: TRBV5-1
d_gene: TRBD1
abundance: NA
j_gene: TRBJ1-1
CDR3nt: TGCGCCAGCAGCCTACTAGGACAGGGCGACACTGAAGCTTTCTTT
CDR3aa: CASSLLGQGDTEAFF

v_gene: TRBV19
d_gene: NA
abundance: NA
j_gene: TRBJ1-2
CDR3nt: TGTGCCAGTAGTCTGGGACCTTATGGCTACACCTTC
CDR3aa: CASSLGPYGYTF

v_gene: TRBV7-9
d_gene: TRBD2
abundance: NA
j_gene: TRBJ2-5
CDR3nt: TGTGCCAGCAGCGCACGTCGGGGGAGGGATTTCCAAGAGACCCAGTACTTC
CDR3aa: CASSARRGRDFQETQYF

v_gene: TRBV5-1
d_gene: TRBD1
abundance: NA
j_gene: TRBJ1-2
CDR3nt: TGCGCCAGCAGCTCGACAGGGGACGGCTACACCTTC
CDR3aa: CASSSTGDGYTF

v_gene: TRBV11-3
d_gene: NA
abundance: NA
j_gene: TRBJ1-1
CDR3nt: TGTGCCAGCAGCTCCTTCAGTACTATCGACACTGAAGCTTTCTTT
CDR3aa: CASSSFSTIDTEAFF

v_gene: TRBV9
d_gene: TRBD1
abundance: NA
j_gene: TRBJ2-2
CDR3nt: TGTGCCAGCAGGCTGGGGACAGGGTCGGGGGAGCTGTTTTTT
CDR3aa: CASRLGTGSGELFF

v_gene: TRBV29-1
d_gene: NA
abundance: once
j_gene: TRBJ2-3
CDR3nt: TGCAGCGTTGTCAGACAGAAGACGATCGGGGATACGCAGTATTTT
CDR3aa: CSVVRQKTIGDTQYF

v_gene: TRBV7-2
d_gene: NA
abundance: NA
j_gene: TRBJ1-1
CDR3nt: TGTGCCAGCAGCTTGTGGGCAGCTTCTATGAACACTGAAGCTTTCTTT
CDR3aa: CASSLWAASMNTEAFF

v_gene: TRBV28
d_gene: TRBD1
abundance: NA
j_gene: TRBJ2-3
CDR3nt: TGTGCCAGCAGTTTAAGCGGACAGGGGTTTACAGATACGCAGTATTTT
CDR3aa: CASSLSGQGFTDTQYF

v_gene: TRBV18
d_gene: NA
abundance: NA
j_gene: TRBJ1-2
CDR3nt: TGTGCCAGCTCACCACCCTCGGCAGGGTTCTATGGCTACACCTTC
CDR3aa: CASSPPSAGFYGYTF